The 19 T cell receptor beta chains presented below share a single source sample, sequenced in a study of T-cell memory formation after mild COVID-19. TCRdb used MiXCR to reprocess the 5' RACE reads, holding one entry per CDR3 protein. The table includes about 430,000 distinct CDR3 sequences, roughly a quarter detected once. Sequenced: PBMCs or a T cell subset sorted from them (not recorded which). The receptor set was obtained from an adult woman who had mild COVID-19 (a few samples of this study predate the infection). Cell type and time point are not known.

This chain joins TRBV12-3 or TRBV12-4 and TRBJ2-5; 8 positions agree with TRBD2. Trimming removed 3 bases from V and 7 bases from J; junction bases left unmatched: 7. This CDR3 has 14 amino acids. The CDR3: CASSLGLAGPTQYF. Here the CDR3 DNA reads TGTGCCAGCAGTTTGGGCCTAGCGGGTCCGACCCAGTACTTC.

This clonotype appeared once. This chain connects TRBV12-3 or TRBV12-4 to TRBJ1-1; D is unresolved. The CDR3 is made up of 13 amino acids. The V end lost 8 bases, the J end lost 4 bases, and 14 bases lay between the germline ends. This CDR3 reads CASSDHAGTEAFF. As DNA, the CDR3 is TGTGCCAGCTCCGACCACGCAGGCACTGAAGCTTTCTTT.

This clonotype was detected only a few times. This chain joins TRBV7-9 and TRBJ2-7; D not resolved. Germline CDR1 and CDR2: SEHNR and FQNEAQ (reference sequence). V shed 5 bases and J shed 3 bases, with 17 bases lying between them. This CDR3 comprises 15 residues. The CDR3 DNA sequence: TGTGCCAGCAGCCCCCGGGCCCCCACCGACTACGAGCAGTACTTC. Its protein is CASSPRAPTDYEQYF.

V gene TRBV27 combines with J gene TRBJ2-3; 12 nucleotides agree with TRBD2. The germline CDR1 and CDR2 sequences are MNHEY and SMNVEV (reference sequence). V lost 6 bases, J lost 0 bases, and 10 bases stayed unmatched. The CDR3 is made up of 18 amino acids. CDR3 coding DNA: TGTGCCAGCAGCTCCAGACTAGCGGGAGAGACTAGCACAGATACGCAGTATTTT. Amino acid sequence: CASSSRLAGETSTDTQYF.

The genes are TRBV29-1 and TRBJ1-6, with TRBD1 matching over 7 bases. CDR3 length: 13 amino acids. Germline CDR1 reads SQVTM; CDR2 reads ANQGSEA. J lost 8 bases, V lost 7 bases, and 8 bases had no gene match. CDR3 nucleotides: TGCAGCGCCAGGACAGGCCCAGATTCACCCCTCCACTTT. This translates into CSARTGPDSPLHF. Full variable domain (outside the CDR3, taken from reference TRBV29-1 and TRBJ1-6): SAVISQKPSRDICQRGTSLTIQCQVDSQVTMMFWYRQQPGQSLTLIATANQGSEATYESGFVIDKFPISRPNLTFSTLTVSNMSPEDSSIYLCSARTGPDSPLHFGNGTRLTVT.

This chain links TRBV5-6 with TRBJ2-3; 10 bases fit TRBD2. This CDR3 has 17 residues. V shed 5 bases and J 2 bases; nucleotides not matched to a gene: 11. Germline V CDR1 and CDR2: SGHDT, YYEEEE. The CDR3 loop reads CASSLTTSGAYTDTQYF. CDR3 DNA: TGTGCCAGCAGTTTAACCACTAGCGGGGCGTACACAGATACGCAGTATTTT.

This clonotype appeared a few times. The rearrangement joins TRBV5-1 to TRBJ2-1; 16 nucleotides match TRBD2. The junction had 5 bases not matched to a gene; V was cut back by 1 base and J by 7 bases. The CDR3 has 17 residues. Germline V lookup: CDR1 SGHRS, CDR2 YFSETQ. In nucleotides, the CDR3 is TGCGCCAGCAGCTTGAGGGGACTAGCGGGAGGGGAGAATGAGCAGTTCTTC. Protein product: CASSLRGLAGGENEQFF.

CDR3 nucleotides: TGTGCCAGCAGCTACATAGCGGGAACCTACAATGAGCAGTTCTTC. The encoded protein is CASSYIAGTYNEQFF. The rearrangement joins TRBV7-6 to TRBJ2-1, with TRBD2 matching over 8 bases. Germline-derived CDR1 and CDR2 are SGHVS and FNYEAQ. CDR3 length: 15 residues. V trimming: 4 bases; J trimming: 2 bases; junction bases outside the gene matches: 4.

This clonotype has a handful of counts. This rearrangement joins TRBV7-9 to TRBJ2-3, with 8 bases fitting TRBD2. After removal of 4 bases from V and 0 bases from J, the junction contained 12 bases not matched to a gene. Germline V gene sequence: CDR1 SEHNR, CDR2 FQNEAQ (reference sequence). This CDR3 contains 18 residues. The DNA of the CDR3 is TGTGCCAGCAGCTCCCATAGCCCAGCGGGAGATAGCACAGATACGCAGTATTTT. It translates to CASSSHSPAGDSTDTQYF. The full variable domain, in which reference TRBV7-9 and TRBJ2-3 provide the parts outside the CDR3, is DTGVSQNPRHKITKRGQNVTFRCDPISEHNRLYWYRQTLGQGPEFLTYFQNEAQLEKSRLLSDRFSAERPKGSFSTLEIQRTEQGDSAMYLCASSSHSPAGDSTDTQYFGPGTRLTVL.

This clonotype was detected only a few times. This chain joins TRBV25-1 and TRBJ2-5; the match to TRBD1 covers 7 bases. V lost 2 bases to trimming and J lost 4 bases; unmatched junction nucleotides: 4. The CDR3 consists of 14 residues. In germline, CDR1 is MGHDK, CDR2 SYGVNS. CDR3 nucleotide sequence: TGTGCCAGCAGTGAAACAGGGGCGGGAGAGACCCAGTACTTC. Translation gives CASSETGAGETQYF.

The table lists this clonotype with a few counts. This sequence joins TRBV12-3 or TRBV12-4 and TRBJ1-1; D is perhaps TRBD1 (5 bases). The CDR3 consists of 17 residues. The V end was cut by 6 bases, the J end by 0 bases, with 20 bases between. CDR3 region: CASRLLGALGVNTEAFF. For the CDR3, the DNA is TGTGCCAGCAGATTACTTGGTGCCCTGGGGGTGAACACTGAAGCTTTCTTT.

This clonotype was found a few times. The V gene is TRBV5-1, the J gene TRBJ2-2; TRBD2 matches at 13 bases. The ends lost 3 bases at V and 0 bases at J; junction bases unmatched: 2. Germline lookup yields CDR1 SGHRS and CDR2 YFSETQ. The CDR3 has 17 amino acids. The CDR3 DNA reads TGCGCCAGCAGCTGGACTAGCGGGAGCCCGAACACCGGGGAGCTGTTTTTT. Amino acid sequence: CASSWTSGSPNTGELFF.

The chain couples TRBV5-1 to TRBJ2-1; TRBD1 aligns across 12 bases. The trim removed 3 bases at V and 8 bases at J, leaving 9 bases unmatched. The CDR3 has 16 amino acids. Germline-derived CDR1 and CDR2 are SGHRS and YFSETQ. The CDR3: CASSSGRDRGLDEQFF. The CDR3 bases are TGCGCCAGCAGCTCTGGTCGGGACAGGGGGCTAGATGAGCAGTTCTTC.

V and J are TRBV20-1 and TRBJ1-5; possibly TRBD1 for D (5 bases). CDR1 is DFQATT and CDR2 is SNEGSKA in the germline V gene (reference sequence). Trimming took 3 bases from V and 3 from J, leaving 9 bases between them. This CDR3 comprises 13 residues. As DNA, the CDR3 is TGCAGTGCTAGGGGGACTGACAATCAGCCCCAGCATTTT. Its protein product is CSARGTDNQPQHF.

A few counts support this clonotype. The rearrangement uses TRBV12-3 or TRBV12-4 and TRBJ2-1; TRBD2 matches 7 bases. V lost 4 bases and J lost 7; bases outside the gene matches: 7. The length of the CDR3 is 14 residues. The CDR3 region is CASSYGGSGNEQFF. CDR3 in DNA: TGTGCCAGCAGTTACGGCGGGAGTGGGAATGAGCAGTTCTTC.

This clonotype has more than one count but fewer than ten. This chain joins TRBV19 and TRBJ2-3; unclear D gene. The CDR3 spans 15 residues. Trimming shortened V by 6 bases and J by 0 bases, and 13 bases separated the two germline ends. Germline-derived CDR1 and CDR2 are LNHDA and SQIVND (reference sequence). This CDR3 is CASSSIQSSTDTQYF. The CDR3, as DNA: TGTGCCAGTAGCAGTATTCAATCTAGCACAGATACGCAGTATTTT.

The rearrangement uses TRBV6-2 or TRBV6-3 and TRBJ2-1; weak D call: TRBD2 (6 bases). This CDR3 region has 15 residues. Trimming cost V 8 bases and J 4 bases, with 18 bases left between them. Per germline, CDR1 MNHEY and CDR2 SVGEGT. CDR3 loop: CASAGGDRGYNEQFF. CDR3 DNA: TGTGCCAGCGCTGGCGGGGACCGAGGGTACAATGAGCAGTTCTTC.

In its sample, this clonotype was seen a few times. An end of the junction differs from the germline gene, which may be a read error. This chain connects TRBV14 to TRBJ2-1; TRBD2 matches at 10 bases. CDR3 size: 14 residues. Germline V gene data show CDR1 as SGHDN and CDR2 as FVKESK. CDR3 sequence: CSSSRTSGNNEQFF. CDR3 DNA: TGTTCCAGCAGCCGGACTAGCGGCAACAATGAGCAGTTCTTC. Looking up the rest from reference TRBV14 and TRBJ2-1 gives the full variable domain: EAGVTQFPSHSVIEKGQTVTLRCDPISGHDNLYWYRRVMGKEIKFLLHFVKESKQDESGMPNNRFLAERTGGTYSTLKVQPAELEDSGVYFCSSSRTSGNNEQFFGPGTRLTVL.

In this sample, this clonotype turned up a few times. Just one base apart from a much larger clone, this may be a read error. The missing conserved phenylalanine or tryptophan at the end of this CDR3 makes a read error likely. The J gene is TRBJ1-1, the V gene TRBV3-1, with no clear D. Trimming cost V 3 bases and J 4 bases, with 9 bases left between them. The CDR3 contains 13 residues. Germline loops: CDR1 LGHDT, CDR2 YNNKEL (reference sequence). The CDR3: CASSQDQFTEAFS. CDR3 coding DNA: TGTGCCAGCAGCCAGGACCAGTTCACTGAAGCTTTCTCT.